The 9 T cell receptor beta chains listed next were all sequenced from one sample in a study of blood T cell repertoires in COVID-19. Repertoires were generated with immunoSEQ multiplex PCR, while TCRdb's copy carries only in-frame clones and drops some. This table has some 150,000 clones, 75% to 90% appearing once. What was sequenced was peripheral blood. These receptor sequences come from a woman between 55 and 75 years old with active COVID-19.

The chain combines TRBV5-5 with TRBJ2-1, with D perhaps TRBD2 (5 bases). From germline, CDR1 is SGHKS and CDR2 YYEKEE (reference sequence). This CDR3 comprises 14 residues. Trimming left V 4 bases short and J 7 bases short, with 15 bases between. CDR3 DNA sequence: TGTGCCAGCAGCCCATGGGAGTATGGGAATGAGCAGTTCTTC. This sequence encodes CASSPWEYGNEQFF.

The rearrangement links TRBV6-2 or TRBV6-3 to TRBJ2-7; 7 bases align to TRBD2. The trim removed 1 base at V and 3 bases at J, leaving 3 bases unmatched. CDR1 is MNHEY, CDR2 SVGEGT, per germline. This CDR3 region has 14 residues. The CDR3 reads CASSYYGGDYEQYF. The CDR3 DNA is TGTGCCAGCAGTTACTATGGGGGGGACTACGAGCAGTACTTC.

The chain combines TRBV6-2 or TRBV6-3 with TRBJ2-7, with 9 bases identical to TRBD2. This CDR3 is built from 16 residues. Germline V lookup: CDR1 MNHEY, CDR2 SVGEGT. J lost 4 bases, V lost 2 bases, and 9 bases had no gene match. The CDR3 sequence is CASSYPTLAGPYEQYF. DNA for the CDR3: TGTGCCAGCAGTTACCCCACTCTAGCGGGACCATACGAGCAGTACTTC.

The chain combines TRBV7-2 with TRBJ2-5; 9 nucleotides agree with TRBD2. The CDR3 extends over 17 amino acids. Unmatched junction bases numbered 9, after V lost 0 bases and J lost 4 bases. The germline CDR1 and CDR2 sequences are SGHTA and FQGNSA. The CDR3 DNA reads as TGTGCCAGCAGCTTAGCGGCGGGAGGGCCCTTTTCAGAGACCCAGTACTTC. Its translation: CASSLAAGGPFSETQYF.

This clone was picked up one time. The J gene is TRBJ2-1, the V gene TRBV12-5; 11 bases align to TRBD2. Trimming took 3 bases from V and 8 from J; bases not matched to a gene: 9. This CDR3 is 16 amino acids long. Germline loops: CDR1 LGHNT, CDR2 FRNRAP. CDR3 residues: CASGFLAGGGIYEQFF. The CDR3, as DNA: TGTGCTAGTGGTTTCCTAGCGGGAGGTGGTATATATGAGCAGTTCTTC.

The V call is TRBV27, the J call TRBJ2-3; a weak D match, TRBD2 (6 bases). Trimming cost V 2 bases and J 2 bases, with 23 bases left between them. The CDR3 extends over 19 amino acids. The germline CDR1 and CDR2 sequences are MNHEY and SMNVEV (reference sequence). The CDR3 reads CASSLGTPAGRDPTDTQYF. CDR3 in DNA: TGTGCCAGCAGTTTAGGGACCCCTGCGGGGCGGGACCCCACAGATACGCAGTATTTT.

V and J are TRBV6-5 and TRBJ1-1; a weak D match, TRBD1 (6 bases). The CDR3 totals 15 residues. The germline CDR1 and CDR2 sequences are MNHEY and SVGAGI. Trimming removed 4 bases at V and 0 bases at J, with 12 bases between. The CDR3, as DNA: TGTGCCAGCAGTTCCCGGACAGCCTTGAACACTGAAGCTTTCTTT. Its protein is CASSSRTALNTEAFF.

This clone was recorded once. CDR3 amino acids: CASSLAGGRTIEQYF. CDR3 bases: TGTGCCAGCAGTCTAGCGGGAGGGAGAACTATCGAGCAGTACTTC. The chain links TRBV27 to TRBJ2-7; 12 positions match TRBD2. The CDR3 loop spans 15 amino acids. Losses at the gene ends were 5 bases for V and 6 bases for J; bases not matched to a gene: 8. Germline V gives CDR1 MNHEY, CDR2 SMNVEV (reference sequence).

The V and J genes are TRBV7-8 and TRBJ1-1, with 8 bases identical to TRBD1. V lost 1 base, J lost 3 bases, and 7 bases stayed unmatched. Germline CDR1 is SGHVS and CDR2 is FQNEAQ. CDR3 size: 16 residues. The CDR3 sequence is CASSLGAGGLDTEAFF. The CDR3 DNA reads as TGTGCCAGCAGCTTAGGGGCAGGGGGCTTGGACACTGAAGCTTTCTTT.